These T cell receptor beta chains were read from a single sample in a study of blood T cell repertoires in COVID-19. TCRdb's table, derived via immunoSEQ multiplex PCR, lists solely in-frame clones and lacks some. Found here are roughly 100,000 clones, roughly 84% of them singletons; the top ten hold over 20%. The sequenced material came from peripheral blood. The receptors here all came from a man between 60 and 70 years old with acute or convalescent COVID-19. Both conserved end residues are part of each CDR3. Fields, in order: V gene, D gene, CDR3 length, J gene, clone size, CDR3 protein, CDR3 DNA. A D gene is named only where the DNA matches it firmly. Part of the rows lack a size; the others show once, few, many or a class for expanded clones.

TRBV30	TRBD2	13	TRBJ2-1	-	CAWISAGGNEQFF	TGTGCCTGGATCTCGGCGGGAGGCAATGAGCAGTTCTTC
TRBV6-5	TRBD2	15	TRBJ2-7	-	CASSYSPGGAHEQYF	TGTGCCAGCAGTTACTCGCCGGGAGGGGCCCACGAGCAGTACTTC
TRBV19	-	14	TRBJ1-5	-	CASSTSGGYQPQHF	TGTGCCAGTAGTACCTCGGGGGGTTATCAGCCCCAGCATTTT
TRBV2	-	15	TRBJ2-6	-	CASRAGASGANVLTF	TGTGCCAGCCGCGCAGGGGCCTCTGGGGCCAACGTCCTGACTTTC
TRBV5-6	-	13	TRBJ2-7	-	CASSLVFSYEQYF	TGTGCCAGCAGCTTGGTATTCTCCTACGAGCAGTACTTC
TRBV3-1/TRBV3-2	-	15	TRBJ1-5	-	CASSQGGGGTQPQHF	TGTGCCAGCAGCCAAGGAGGGGGGGGTACTCAGCCCCAGCATTTT
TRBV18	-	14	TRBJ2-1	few	CASSHGGTYNEQFF	TGTGCCAGCTCACATGGGGGGACCTACAATGAGCAGTTCTTC
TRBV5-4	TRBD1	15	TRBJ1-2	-	CASSSELQGVSGYTF	TGTGCCAGCAGCTCGGAGCTACAGGGGGTTAGTGGCTACACCTTC
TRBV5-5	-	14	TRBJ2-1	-	CASSSVLLRVEQFF	TGTGCCAGCAGCTCCGTACTACTACGGGTTGAGCAGTTCTTC
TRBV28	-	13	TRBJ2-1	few	CASSSGTYNEQFF	TGTGCCAGCAGTTCAGGGACCTACAATGAGCAGTTCTTC
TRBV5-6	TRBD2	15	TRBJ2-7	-	CASSFGGRASYEQYF	TGTGCCAGCAGCTTTGGCGGGAGGGCCTCCTACGAGCAGTACTTC
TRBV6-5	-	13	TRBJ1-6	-	CASKTDGNSPLHF	TGTGCCAGCAAAACAGACGGTAATTCACCCCTCCACTTT
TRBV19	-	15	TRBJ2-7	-	CASTGTEVNSGKQYF	TGTGCCAGTACCGGGACAGAGGTTAATAGCGGAAAGCAGTACTTC
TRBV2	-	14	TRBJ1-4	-	CASSGRGEGQKLFF	TGTGCCAGCAGTGGCAGGGGAGAGGGGCAAAAACTGTTTTTT
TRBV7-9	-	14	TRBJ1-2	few	CASARGAKDYGYTF	TGTGCCTCCGCCCGGGGGGCAAAGGACTATGGCTACACCTTC
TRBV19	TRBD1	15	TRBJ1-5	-	CASSMGDRGRQPQHF	TGTGCCAGTAGTATGGGGGACAGGGGTCGGCAGCCCCAGCATTTT
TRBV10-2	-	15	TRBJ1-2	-	CASSLTARGVYGYTF	TGCGCCAGCAGCCTGACAGCAAGAGGAGTCTATGGCTACACCTTC
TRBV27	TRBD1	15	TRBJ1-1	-	CASSKERTGNTEAFF	TGTGCCAGCAGTAAGGAGAGGACAGGGAACACTGAAGCTTTCTTT
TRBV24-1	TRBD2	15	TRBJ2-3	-	CATSDLGTSGDTQYF	TGTGCCACCAGTGATTTAGGGACTAGTGGGGATACGCAGTATTTT
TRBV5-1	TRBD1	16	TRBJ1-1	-	CASSWTTGGPNTEAFF	TGCGCCAGCAGCTGGACCACAGGGGGACCGAACACTGAAGCTTTCTTT
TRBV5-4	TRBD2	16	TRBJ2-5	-	CASSPGLAGSVKTQYF	TGTGCCAGCAGCCCGGGACTAGCGGGAAGCGTAAAGACCCAGTACTTC
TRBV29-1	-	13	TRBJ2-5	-	CSVEWTVQETQYF	TGCAGCGTTGAGTGGACAGTTCAAGAGACCCAGTACTTC
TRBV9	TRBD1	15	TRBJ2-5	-	CASSINQGARETQYF	TGTGCCAGCAGCATAAACCAGGGGGCGCGAGAGACCCAGTACTTC
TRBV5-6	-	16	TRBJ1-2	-	CASSLRAGPANYGYTF	TGTGCCAGCAGCTTGAGGGCGGGGCCTGCGAACTATGGCTACACCTTC
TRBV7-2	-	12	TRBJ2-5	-	CASSRYQETQYF	TGTGCCAGCAGTCGGTACCAAGAGACCCAGTACTTC
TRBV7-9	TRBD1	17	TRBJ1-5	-	CASSSWTGGSLNQPQHF	TGTGCCAGCAGCTCTTGGACAGGGGGCTCCTTGAATCAGCCCCAGCATTTT
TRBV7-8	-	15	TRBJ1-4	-	CASSPPGITNEKLFF	TGTGCCAGCAGCCCACCGGGAATTACTAATGAAAAACTGTTTTTT
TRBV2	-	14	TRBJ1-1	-	CASKERLPNTEAFF	TGTGCCAGCAAAGAGCGCCTACCTAACACTGAAGCTTTCTTT
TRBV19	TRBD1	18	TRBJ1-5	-	CASSISAGGTLLNQPQHF	TGTGCCAGTAGTATTTCGGCAGGGGGGACGTTATTGAATCAGCCCCAGCATTTT
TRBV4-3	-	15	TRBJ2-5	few	CASSQDIEVGETQYF	TGCGCCAGCAGCCAAGATATAGAGGTTGGAGAGACCCAGTACTTC
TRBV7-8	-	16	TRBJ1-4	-	CASSSRGPGVEEKLFF	TGTGCCAGCAGCTCTAGAGGGCCAGGGGTAGAAGAAAAACTGTTTTTT
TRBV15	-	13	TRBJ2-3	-	CATSRDGIHTQYF	TGTGCCACCAGCAGAGACGGGATTCATACGCAGTATTTT
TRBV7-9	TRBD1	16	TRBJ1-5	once	CASSSSRDRGNQPQHF	TGTGCCAGCAGCTCTTCACGAGACAGGGGAAATCAGCCCCAGCATTTT
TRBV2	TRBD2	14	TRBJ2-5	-	CASRGGTDQETQYF	TGTGCCAGCAGGGGGGGGACTGACCAAGAGACCCAGTACTTC
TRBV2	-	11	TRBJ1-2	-	CASRSQGHYTF	TGTGCCAGCAGGTCCCAGGGACACTACACCTTC
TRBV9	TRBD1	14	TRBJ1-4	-	CASTAQGQGEKLFF	TGTGCCAGCACTGCACAGGGGCAGGGTGAAAAACTGTTTTTT
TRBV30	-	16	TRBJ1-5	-	CAWSEALRGSNQPQHF	TGTGCCTGGAGTGAAGCCCTCCGCGGCAGCAATCAGCCCCAGCATTTT
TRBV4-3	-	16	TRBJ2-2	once	CASSQDPGLVTGELFF	TGCGCCAGCAGCCAAGATCCCGGGTTAGTTACCGGGGAGCTGTTTTTT
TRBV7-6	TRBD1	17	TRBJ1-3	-	CASSSGTDPNSGNTIYF	TGTGCCAGCAGCTCCGGGACAGATCCTAACTCTGGAAACACCATATATTTT
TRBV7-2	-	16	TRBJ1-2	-	CASSLASQGSSTGYTF	TGTGCCAGCAGCTTAGCGAGCCAGGGCTCGTCAACCGGCTACACCTTC
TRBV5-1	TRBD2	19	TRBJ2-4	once	CASSPGAQRETGSRNIQYF	TGCGCCAGCAGCCCTGGGGCCCAGCGGGAGACCGGGAGCCGAAACATTCAGTACTTC
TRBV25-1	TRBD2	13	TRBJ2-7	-	CASFTSGSYEQYF	TGTGCCAGTTTTACTAGCGGCTCCTACGAGCAGTACTTC
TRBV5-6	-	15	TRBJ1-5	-	CASSLTAYSNQPQHF	TGTGCCAGCAGCTTGACCGCGTATAGCAATCAGCCCCAGCATTTT
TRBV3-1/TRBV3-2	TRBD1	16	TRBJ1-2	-	CASSHLGQGSDYGYTF	TGTGCCAGCAGCCATTTGGGACAGGGGTCCGACTATGGCTACACCTTC
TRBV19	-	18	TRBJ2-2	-	CASSPGGSGFANTGELFF	TGTGCCAGTAGTCCAGGTGGTAGCGGATTCGCGAACACCGGGGAGCTGTTTTTT
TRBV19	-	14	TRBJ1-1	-	CASSAHRVGTEAFF	TGTGCCAGTAGTGCCCACAGGGTGGGAACTGAAGCTTTCTTT
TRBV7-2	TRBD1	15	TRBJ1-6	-	CASSLMTGDNSPLHF	TGTGCCAGCAGCCTTATGACAGGGGACAATTCACCCCTCCACTTT
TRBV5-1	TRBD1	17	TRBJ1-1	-	CASSLEPTGPMNTEAFF	TGCGCCAGCAGCTTGGAGCCGACAGGGCCCATGAACACTGAAGCTTTCTTT
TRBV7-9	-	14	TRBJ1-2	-	CASSLMRQGHGYTF	TGTGCCAGCAGCTTGATGAGGCAGGGGCATGGCTACACCTTC
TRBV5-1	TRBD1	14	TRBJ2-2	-	CASSRDRGTGELFF	TGCGCCAGCAGCCGGGACAGGGGCACCGGGGAGCTGTTTTTT
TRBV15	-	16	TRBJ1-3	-	CATSRNFGLIRNTIYF	TGTGCCACCAGCAGAAACTTTGGGCTTATCCGAAACACCATATATTTT
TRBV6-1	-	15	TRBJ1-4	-	CASSEAWARGEKLFF	TGTGCCAGCAGTGAAGCGTGGGCCAGGGGTGAAAAACTGTTTTTT
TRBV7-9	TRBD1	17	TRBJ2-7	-	CASSLTGQGSRGYEQYF	TGTGCCAGCAGCCTCACGGGACAGGGCAGTAGGGGTTACGAGCAGTACTTC
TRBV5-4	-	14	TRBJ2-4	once	CASSPGEAKNIQYF	TGTGCCAGCAGCCCCGGAGAAGCCAAAAACATTCAGTACTTC
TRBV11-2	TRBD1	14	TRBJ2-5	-	CASSLMTGAETQYF	TGTGCCAGCAGCTTAATGACAGGGGCGGAGACCCAGTACTTC
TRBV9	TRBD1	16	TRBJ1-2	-	CASSLRGTERLYGYTF	TGTGCCAGCAGCCTAAGAGGGACAGAGAGGCTTTATGGCTACACCTTC
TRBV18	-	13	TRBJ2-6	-	CASSGAGANVLTF	TGTGCCAGCTCGGGGGCAGGGGCCAACGTCCTGACTTTC
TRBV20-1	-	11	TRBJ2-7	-	CRAHGDYEQYF	TGCAGGGCCCACGGGGACTACGAGCAGTACTTC
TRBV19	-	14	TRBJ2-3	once	CASSRQPQADTQYF	TGTGCCAGTAGTCGCCAGCCTCAGGCGGATACGCAGTATTTT